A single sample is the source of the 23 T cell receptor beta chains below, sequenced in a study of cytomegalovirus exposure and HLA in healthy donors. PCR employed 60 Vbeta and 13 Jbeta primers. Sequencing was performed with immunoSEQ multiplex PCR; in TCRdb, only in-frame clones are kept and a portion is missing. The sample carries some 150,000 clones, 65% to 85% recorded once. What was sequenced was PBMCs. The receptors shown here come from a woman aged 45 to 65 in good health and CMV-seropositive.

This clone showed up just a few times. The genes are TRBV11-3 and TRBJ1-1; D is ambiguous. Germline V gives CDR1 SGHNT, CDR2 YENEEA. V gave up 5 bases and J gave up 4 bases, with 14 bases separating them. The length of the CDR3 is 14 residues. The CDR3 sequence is CASSLAADVTEAFF. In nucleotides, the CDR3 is TGTGCCAGCAGCCTCGCCGCGGATGTCACTGAAGCTTTCTTT.

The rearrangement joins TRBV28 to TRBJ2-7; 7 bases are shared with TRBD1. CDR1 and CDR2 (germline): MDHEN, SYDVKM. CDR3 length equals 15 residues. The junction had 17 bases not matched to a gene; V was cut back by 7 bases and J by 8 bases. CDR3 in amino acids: CASTEPYRGIRQQYF. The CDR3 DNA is TGTGCCAGCACCGAACCTTACAGGGGAATTAGACAGCAGTACTTC.

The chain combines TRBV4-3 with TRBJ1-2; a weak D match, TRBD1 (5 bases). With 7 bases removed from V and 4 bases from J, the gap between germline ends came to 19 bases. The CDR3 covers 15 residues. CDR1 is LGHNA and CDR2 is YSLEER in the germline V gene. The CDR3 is CASTINLRDFYGYTF. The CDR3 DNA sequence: TGCGCCAGCACCATCAACCTCCGGGACTTCTATGGCTACACCTTC.

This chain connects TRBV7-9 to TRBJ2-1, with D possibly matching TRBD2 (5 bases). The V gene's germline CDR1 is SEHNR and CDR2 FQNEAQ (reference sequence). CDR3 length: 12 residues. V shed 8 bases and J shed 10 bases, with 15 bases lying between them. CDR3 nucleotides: TGTGCCAGCGGTTCAGTCGGGGTAGAGCAGTTCTTC. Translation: CASGSVGVEQFF.

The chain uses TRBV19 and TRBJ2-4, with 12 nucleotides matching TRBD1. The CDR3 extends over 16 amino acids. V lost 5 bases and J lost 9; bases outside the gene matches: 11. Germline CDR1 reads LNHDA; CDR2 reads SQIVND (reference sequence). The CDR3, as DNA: TGTGCCAGTAGTTCCCCCCGGGACAGGGGGCAAGGCATTCAGTACTTC. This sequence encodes CASSSPRDRGQGIQYF.

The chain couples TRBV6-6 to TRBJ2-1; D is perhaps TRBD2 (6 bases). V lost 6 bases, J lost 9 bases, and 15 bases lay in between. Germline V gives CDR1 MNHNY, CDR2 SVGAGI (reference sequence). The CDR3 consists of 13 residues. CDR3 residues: CASSLSGVGEQFF. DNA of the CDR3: TGTGCCAGCAGCCTCTCGGGGGTCGGTGAGCAGTTCTTC.

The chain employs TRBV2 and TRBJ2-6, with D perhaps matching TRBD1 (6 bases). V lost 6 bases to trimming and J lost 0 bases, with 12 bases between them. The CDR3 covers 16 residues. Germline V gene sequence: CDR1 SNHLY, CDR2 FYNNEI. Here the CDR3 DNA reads TGTGCCAGCAGAAAGGGACACCTCTCTGGGGCCAACGTCCTGACTTTC. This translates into CASRKGHLSGANVLTF.

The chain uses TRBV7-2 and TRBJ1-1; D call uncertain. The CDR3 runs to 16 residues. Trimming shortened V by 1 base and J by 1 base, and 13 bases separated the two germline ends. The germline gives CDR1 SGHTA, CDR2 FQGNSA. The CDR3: CASSLDSGIQNTEAFF. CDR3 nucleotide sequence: TGTGCCAGCAGCTTAGATTCAGGAATTCAGAACACTGAAGCTTTCTTT.

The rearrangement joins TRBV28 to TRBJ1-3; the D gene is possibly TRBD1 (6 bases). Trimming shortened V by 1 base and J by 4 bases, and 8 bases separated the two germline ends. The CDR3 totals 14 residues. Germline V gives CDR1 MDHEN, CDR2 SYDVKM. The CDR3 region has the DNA TGTGCCAGCAGTTTATATCAGGGGGGAAACACCATATATTTT. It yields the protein CASSLYQGGNTIYF.

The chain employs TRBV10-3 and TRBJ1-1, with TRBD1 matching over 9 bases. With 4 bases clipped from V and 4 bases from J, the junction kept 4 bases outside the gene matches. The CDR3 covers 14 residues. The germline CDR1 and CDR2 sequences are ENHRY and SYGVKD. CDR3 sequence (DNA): TGTGCCATCAGTGTTGGGACAGGGCTCACTGAAGCTTTCTTT. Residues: CAISVGTGLTEAFF.

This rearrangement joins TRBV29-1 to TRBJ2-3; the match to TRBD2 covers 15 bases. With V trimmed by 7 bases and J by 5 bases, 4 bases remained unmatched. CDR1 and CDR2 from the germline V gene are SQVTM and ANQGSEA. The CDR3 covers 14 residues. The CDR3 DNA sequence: TGCAGCGGTGGACTAGCGGGAGGGGGAGATACGCAGTATTTT. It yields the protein CSGGLAGGGDTQYF.

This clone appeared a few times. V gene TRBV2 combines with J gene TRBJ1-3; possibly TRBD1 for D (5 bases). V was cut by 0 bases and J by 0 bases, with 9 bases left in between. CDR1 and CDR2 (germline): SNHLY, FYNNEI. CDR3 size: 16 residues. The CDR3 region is CASSEAGGSSGNTIYF. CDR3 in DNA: TGTGCCAGCAGTGAAGCGGGGGGGAGCTCTGGAAACACCATATATTTT.

CDR3 sequence: CASSTTSPGFSYEQYF. The CDR3 coding sequence is TGCGCCAGCAGCACAACCTCCCCGGGGTTCTCCTACGAGCAGTACTTC. This chain joins TRBV5-1 and TRBJ2-5, with D possibly being TRBD2 (5 bases). The J call is uncertain, as TRBJ2-7 better fits the DNA end. Germline V CDR1 and CDR2: SGHRS, YFSETQ. The CDR3 sequence is 16 residues long.

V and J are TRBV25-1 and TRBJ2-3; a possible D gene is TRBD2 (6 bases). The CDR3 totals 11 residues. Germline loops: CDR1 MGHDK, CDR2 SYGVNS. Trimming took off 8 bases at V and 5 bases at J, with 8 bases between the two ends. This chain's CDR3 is CASLGGDTQYF. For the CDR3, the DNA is TGTGCCAGCCTCGGGGGAGATACGCAGTATTTT.

The CDR3 nucleotides read TGTGCCAGCAGGAAAGACAGGGTGTCTGAAGCTTTCTTT. It encodes CASRKDRVSEAFF. This rearrangement joins TRBV2 to TRBJ1-1; the match to TRBD1 covers 7 bases. The CDR3 totals 13 residues. Unmatched junction bases numbered 7, after V lost 6 bases and J lost 6 bases. Germline values: CDR1 SNHLY, CDR2 FYNNEI. Together with reference TRBV2 and TRBJ1-1, the CDR3 gives the full variable domain: EPEVTQTPSHQVTQMGQEVILRCVPISNHLYFYWYRQILGQKVEFLVSFYNNEISEKSEIFDDQFSVERPDGSNFTLKIRSTKLEDSAMYFCASRKDRVSEAFFGQGTRLTVV.

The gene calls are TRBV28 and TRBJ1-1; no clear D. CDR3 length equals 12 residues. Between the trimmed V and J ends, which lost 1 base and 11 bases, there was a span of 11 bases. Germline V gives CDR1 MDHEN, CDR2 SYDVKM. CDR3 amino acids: CASSLSGFAAFF. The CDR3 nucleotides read TGTGCCAGCAGTTTATCGGGGTTTGCGGCTTTCTTT.

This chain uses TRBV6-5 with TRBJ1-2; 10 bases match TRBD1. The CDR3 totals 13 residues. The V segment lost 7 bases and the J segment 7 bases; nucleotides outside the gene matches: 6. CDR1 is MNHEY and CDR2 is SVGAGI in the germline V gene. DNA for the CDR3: TGTGCCAGCAAATCGACAGGGGGCACTGGCTACACCTTC. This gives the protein CASKSTGGTGYTF.

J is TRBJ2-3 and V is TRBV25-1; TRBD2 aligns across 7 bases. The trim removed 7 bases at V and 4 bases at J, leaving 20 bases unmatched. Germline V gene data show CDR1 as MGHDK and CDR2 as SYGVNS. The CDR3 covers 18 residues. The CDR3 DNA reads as TGTGCCAGCACAACACTTAATAGCGGGCAGAGGGGCCCAGATACGCAGTATTTT. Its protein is CASTTLNSGQRGPDTQYF. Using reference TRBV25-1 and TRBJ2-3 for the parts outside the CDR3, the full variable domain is EADIYQTPRYLVIGTGKKITLECSQTMGHDKMYWYQQDPGMELHLIHYSYGVNSTEKGDLSSESTVSRIRTEHFPLTLESARPSHTSQYLCASTTLNSGQRGPDTQYFGPGTRLTVL.

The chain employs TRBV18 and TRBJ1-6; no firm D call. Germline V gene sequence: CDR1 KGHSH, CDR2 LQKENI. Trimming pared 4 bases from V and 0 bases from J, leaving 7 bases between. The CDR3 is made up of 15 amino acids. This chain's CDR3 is CASSQESSYNSPLHF. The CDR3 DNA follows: TGTGCCAGCTCACAGGAGAGCTCCTATAATTCACCCCTCCACTTT.

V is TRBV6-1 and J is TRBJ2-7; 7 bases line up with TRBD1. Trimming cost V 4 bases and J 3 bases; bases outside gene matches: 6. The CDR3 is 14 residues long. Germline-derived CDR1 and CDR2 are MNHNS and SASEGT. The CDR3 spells CASSGPGQHYEQYF. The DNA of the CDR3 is TGTGCCAGCAGTGGCCCGGGACAGCACTACGAGCAGTACTTC.

CDR3 sequence (DNA): TGCGCCAGCAGCTGGTCGCAGGGGGCGCTGAACCTCTATGGCTACACCTTC. Its protein is CASSWSQGALNLYGYTF. This chain links TRBV5-1 with TRBJ1-2, with 8 bases identical to TRBD1. The CDR3 length is 17 residues. Per the germline V gene, CDR1 is SGHRS and CDR2 is YFSETQ. The J segment lost 4 bases and the V segment lost 3 bases, leaving 14 bases of the junction unmatched.

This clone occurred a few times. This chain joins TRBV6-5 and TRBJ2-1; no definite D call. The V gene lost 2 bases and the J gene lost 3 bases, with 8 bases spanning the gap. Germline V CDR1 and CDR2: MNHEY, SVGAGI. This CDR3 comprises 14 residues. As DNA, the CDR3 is TGTGCCAGCAGTTACACCCCCAGCTACAATGAGCAGTTCTTC. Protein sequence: CASSYTPSYNEQFF.

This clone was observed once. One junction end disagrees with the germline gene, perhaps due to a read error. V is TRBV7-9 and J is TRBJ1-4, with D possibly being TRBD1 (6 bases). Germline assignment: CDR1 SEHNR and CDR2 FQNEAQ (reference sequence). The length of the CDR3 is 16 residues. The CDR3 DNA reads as TGTTCCAGCAGCTTAAGATTGGGCAGGGGAAATGAAAAACTGTTTTTT. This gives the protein CSSSLRLGRGNEKLFF.